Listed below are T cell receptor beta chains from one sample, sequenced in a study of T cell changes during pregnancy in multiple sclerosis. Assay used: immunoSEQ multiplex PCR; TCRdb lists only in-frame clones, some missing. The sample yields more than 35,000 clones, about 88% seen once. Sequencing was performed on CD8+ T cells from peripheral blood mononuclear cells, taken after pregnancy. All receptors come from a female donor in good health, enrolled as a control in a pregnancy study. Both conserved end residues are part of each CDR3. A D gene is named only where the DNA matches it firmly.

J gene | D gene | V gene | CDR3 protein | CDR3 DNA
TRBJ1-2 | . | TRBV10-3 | CATQRSAEGMFSGYTF | TGTGCCACCCAAAGGTCTGCCGAGGGTATGTTCTCTGGCTACACCTTC
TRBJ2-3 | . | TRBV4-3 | CASGPSQDSTIDTQYF | TGCGCCAGCGGACCATCTCAGGACAGCACTATAGATACGCAGTATTTT
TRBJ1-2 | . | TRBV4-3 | CASSQARADNYGYTF | TGCGCCAGCAGCCAAGCGCGGGCAGATAACTATGGCTACACCTTC
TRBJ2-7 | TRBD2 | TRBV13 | CASSPPGEGYEQYF | TGTGCCAGCAGCCCCCCGGGGGAGGGTTACGAGCAGTACTTC
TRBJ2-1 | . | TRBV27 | CASSGLPDEQFF | TGTGCCAGCAGTGGACTCCCCGATGAGCAGTTCTTC
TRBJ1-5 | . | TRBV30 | CAWSAGAGNQPQHF | TGTGCCTGGAGCGCCGGTGCAGGGAATCAGCCCCAGCATTTT
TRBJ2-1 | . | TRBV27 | CASSWDNYNEQFF | TGTGCCAGCAGTTGGGACAATTACAATGAGCAGTTCTTC
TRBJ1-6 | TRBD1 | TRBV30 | CAWSGTANSPLHF | TGTGCCTGGAGCGGGACAGCAAATTCACCCCTCCACTTT
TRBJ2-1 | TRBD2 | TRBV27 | CASSVGGSYNEQFF | TGTGCCAGCAGTGTGGGGGGGTCCTACAATGAGCAGTTCTTC
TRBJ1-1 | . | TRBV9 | CASSVGGRGRTEAFF | TGTGCCAGCAGCGTAGGGGGTAGGGGAAGGACTGAAGCTTTCTTT